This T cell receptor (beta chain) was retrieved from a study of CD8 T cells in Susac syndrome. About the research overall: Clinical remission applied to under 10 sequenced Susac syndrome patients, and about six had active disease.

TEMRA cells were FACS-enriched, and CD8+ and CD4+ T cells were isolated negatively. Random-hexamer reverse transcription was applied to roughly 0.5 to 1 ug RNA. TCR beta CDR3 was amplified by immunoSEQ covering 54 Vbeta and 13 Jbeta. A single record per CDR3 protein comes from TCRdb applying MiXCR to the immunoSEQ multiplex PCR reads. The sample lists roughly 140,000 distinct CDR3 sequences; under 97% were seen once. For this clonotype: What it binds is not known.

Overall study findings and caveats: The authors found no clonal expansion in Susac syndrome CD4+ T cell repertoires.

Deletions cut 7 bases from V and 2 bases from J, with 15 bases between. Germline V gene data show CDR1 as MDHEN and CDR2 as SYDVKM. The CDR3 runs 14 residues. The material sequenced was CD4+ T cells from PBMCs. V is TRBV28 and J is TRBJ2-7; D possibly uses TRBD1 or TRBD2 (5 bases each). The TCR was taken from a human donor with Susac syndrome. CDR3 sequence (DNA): TGTGCCAGCATGGCGGTGGGGACCACCTACGAGCAGTACTTC. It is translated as CASMAVGTTYEQYF.